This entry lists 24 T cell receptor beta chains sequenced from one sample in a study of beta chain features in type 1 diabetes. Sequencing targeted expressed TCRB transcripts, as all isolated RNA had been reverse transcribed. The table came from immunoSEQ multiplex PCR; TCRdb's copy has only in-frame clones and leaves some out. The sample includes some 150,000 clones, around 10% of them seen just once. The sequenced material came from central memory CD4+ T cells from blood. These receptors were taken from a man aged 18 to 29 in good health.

CDR3: CASSRLSGQGANTGELFF. The CDR3 DNA sequence: TGCGCCAGCAGCCGTTTGAGCGGACAGGGGGCGAACACCGGGGAGCTGTTTTTT. The chain is built from TRBV4-3 and TRBJ2-2; TRBD1 matches at 10 bases. The CDR3 consists of 18 residues. Germline V gives CDR1 LGHNA, CDR2 YSLEER. Germline trimming cut 4 bases from V and 0 bases from J; bases unmatched to any gene: 8.

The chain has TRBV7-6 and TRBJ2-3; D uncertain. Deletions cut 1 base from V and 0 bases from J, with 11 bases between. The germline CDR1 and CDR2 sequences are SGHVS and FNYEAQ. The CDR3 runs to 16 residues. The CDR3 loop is CASSLEAGTSTDTQYF. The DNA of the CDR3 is TGTGCCAGCAGCTTAGAGGCAGGAACTAGCACAGATACGCAGTATTTT.

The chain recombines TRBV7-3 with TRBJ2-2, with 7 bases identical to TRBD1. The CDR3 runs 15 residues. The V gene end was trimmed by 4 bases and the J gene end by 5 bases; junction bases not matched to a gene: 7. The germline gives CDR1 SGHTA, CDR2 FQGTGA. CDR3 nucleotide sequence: TGTGCCAGCAGCTCTTCGACAGGGAAAACCGGGGAGCTGTTTTTT. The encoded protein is CASSSSTGKTGELFF.

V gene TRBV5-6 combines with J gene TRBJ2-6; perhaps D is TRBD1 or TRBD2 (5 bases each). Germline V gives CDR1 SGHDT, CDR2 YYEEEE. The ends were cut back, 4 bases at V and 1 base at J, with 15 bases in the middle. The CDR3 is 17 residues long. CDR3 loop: CASSPTGRRSGANVLTF. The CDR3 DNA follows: TGTGCCAGCAGCCCGACGGGACGGAGGTCTGGGGCCAACGTCCTGACTTTC.

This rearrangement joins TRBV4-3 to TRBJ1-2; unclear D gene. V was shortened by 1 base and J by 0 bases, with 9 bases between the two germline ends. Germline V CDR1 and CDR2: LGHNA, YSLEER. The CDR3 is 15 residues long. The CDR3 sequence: CASSQAGKTNYGYTF. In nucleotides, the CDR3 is TGCGCCAGCAGCCAAGCGGGGAAGACTAACTATGGCTACACCTTC.

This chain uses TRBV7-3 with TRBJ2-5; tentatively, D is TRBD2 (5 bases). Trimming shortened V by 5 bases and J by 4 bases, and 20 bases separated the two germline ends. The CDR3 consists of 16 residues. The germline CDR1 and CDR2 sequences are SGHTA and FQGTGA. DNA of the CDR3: TGTGCCAGCAGCCCGTTAACCCGAGGCGGGCGAGAGACCCAGTACTTC. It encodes CASSPLTRGGRETQYF.

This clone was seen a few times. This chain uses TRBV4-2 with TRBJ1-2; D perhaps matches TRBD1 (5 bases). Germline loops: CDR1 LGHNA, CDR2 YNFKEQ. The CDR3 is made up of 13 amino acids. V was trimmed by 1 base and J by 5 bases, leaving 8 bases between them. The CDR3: CASSQAGQYGYTF. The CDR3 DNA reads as TGTGCCAGCAGCCAAGCGGGGCAATATGGCTACACCTTC.

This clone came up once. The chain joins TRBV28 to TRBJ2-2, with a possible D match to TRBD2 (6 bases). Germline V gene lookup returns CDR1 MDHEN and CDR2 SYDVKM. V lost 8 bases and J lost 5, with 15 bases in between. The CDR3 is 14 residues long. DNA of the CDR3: TGTGCCAGCGGGCCTCCGGCGGGGACCGGGGAGCTGTTTTTT. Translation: CASGPPAGTGELFF.

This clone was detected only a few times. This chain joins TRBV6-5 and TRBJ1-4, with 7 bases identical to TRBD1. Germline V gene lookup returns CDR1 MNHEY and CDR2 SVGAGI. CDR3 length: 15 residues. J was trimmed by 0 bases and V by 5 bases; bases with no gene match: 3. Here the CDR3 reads CASSLGGTTNEKLFF. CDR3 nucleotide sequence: TGTGCCAGCAGTCTAGGGGGCACAACTAATGAAAAACTGTTTTTT.

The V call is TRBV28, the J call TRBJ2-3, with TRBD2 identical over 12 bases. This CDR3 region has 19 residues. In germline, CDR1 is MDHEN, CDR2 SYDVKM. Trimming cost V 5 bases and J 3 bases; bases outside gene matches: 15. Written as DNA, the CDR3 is TGTGCCAGCAGTCACCGCTTACGGACTAGCGGGGCGGGGACAGATACGCAGTATTTT. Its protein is CASSHRLRTSGAGTDTQYF.

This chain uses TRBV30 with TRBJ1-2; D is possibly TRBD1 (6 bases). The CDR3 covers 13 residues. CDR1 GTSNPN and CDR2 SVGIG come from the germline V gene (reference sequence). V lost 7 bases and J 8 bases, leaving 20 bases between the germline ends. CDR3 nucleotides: TGTGCCTCGGCACGGGGGCTCTCGGGAGGCTACACCTTC. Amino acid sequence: CASARGLSGGYTF.

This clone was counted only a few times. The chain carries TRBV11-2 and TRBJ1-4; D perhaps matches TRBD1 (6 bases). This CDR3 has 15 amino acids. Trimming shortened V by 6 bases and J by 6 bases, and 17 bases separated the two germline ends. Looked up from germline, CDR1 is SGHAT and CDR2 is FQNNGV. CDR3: CASSSPTGGYEKLFF. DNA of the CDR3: TGTGCCAGCAGTTCACCGACAGGAGGGTATGAAAAACTGTTTTTT.

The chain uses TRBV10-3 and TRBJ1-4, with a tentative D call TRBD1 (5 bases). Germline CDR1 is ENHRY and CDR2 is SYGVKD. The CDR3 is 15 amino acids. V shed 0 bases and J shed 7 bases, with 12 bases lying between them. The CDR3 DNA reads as TGTGCCATCAGTGAGTCAAGGGGACGGACTGAAAAACTGTTTTTT. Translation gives CAISESRGRTEKLFF.

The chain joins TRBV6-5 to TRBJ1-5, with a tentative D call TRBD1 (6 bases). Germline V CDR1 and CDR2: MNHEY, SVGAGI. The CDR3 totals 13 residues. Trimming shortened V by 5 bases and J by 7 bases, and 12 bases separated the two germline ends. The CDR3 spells CASSDTGLQPQHF. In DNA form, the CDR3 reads TGTGCCAGCAGTGATACAGGGTTACAGCCCCAGCATTTT.

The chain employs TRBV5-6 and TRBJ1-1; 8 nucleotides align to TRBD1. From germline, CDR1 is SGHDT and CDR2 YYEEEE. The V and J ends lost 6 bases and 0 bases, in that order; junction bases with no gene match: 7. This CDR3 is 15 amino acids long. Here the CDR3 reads CASNTGQGVNTEAFF. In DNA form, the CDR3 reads TGTGCCAGCAACACCGGACAGGGAGTGAACACTGAAGCTTTCTTT. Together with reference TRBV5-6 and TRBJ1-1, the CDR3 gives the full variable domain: DAGVTQSPTHLIKTRGQQVTLRCSPKSGHDTVSWYQQALGQGPQFIFQYYEEEERQRGNFPDRFSGHQFPNYSSELNVNALLLGDSALYLCASNTGQGVNTEAFFGQGTRLTVV.

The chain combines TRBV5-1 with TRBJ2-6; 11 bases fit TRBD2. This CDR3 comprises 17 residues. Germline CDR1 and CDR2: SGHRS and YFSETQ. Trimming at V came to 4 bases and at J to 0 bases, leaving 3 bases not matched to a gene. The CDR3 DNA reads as TGCGCCAGCAGCACTAGCGGGGGACACTCTGGGGCCAACGTCCTGACTTTC. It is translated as CASSTSGGHSGANVLTF.

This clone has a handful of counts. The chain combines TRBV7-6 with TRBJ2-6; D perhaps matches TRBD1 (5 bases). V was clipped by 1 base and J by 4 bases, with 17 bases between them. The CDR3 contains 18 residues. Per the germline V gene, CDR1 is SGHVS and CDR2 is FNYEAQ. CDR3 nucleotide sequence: TGTGCCAGCAGCTTAGGCAGGGCGGACCGCGCCGGGGCCAACGTCCTGACTTTC. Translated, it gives CASSLGRADRAGANVLTF.

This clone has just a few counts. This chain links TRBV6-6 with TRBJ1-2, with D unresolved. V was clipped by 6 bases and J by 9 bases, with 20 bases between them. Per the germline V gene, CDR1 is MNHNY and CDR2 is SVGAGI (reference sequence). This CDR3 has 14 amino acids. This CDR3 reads CASSLDVAQYRYTF. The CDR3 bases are TGTGCCAGCAGCCTAGACGTGGCCCAATATCGCTACACCTTC.

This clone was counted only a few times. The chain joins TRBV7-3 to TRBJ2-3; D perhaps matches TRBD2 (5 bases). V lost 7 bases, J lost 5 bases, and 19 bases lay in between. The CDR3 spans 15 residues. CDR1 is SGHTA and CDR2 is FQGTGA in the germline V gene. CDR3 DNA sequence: TGTGCCAGCACCCTAGCAGAGGGAGTGGGAGATACGCAGTATTTT. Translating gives CASTLAEGVGDTQYF.

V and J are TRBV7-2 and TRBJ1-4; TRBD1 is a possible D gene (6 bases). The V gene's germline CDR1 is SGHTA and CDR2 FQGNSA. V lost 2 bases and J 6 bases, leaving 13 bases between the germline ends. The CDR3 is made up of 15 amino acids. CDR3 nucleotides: TGTGCCAGCAGCTTAAGGGACATTGGAGATGAAAAACTGTTTTTT. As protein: CASSLRDIGDEKLFF.

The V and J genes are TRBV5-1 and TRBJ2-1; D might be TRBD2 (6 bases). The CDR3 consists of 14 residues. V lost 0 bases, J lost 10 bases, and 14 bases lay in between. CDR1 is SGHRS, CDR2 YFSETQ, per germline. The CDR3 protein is CASSLATRGREQFF. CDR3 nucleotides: TGCGCCAGCAGCTTGGCGACTAGAGGCAGGGAGCAGTTCTTC. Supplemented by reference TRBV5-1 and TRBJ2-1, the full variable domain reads KAGVTQTPRYLIKTRGQQVTLSCSPISGHRSVSWYQQTPGQGLQFLFEYFSETQRNKGNFPGRFSGRQFSNSRSEMNVSTLELGDSALYLCASSLATRGREQFFGPGTRLTVL.

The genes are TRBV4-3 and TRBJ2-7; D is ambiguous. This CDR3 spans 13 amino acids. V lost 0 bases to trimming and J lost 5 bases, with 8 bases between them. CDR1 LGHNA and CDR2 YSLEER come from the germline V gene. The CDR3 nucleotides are TGCGCCAGCAGCCAAGATCGTCGGAACGAGCAGTACTTC. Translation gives CASSQDRRNEQYF.

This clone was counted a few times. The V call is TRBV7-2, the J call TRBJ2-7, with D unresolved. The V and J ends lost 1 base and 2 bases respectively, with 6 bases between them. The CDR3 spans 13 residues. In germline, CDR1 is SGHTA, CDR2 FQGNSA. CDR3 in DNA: TGTGCCAGCAGCTTAGGCAGAGCCTACGAGCAGTACTTC. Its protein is CASSLGRAYEQYF.

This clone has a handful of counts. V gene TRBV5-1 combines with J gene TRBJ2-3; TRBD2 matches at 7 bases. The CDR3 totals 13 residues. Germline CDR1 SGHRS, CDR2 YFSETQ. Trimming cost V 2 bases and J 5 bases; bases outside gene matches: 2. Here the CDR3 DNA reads TGCGCCAGCAGCTTAACTAGCGTAGATACGCAGTATTTT. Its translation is CASSLTSVDTQYF.